This note documents a single T cell receptor (beta chain) sequence. Some clones are missing from TCRdb's copy, which holds only in-frame ones; the method was immunoSEQ multiplex PCR. The repertoire includes approximately 200,000 clones, 80% to 95% of them detected once, and around 3% sits in the top ten. The data belong to a study of T cell responses to AZD1222 COVID-19 vaccine. Germline V gives CDR1 SNHLY, CDR2 FYNNEI. The J segment lost 5 bases and the V segment lost 6 bases, leaving 6 bases of the junction unmatched. CDR3 length: 15 residues. The sequencing here drew on peripheral blood, taken 28 days after the second AZD1222 dose. The rearrangement links TRBV2 to TRBJ2-1, with TRBD2 identical over 11 bases. The receptor comes from an adult who received the AZD1222 COVID-19 vaccine. The CDR3 nucleotides are TGTGCCAGCAGGCTACTAGCGGGAGCCCACAATGAGCAGTTCTTC. It is translated as CASRLLAGAHNEQFF.